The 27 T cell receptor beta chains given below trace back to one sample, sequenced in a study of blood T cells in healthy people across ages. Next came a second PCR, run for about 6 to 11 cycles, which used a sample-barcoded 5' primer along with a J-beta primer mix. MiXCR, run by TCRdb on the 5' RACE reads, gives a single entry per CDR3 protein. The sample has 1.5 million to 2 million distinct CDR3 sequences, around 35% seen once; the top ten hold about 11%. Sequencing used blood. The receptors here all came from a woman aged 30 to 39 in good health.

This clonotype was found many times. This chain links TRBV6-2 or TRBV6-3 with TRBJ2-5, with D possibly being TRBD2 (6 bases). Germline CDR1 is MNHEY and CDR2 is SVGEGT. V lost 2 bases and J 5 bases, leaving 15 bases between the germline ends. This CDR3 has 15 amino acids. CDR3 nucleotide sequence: TGTGCCAGCAGTTACCATGGCGGGACGAGTGAGACCCAGTACTTC. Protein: CASSYHGGTSETQYF.

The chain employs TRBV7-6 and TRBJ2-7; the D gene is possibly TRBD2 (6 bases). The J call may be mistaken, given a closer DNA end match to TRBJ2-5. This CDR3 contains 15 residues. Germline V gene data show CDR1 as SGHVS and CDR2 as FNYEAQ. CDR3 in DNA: TGTGCCAGCAGTTCCGACCCCGGAGGGCAAGAGACCCAGTACTTC. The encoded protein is CASSSDPGGQETQYF.

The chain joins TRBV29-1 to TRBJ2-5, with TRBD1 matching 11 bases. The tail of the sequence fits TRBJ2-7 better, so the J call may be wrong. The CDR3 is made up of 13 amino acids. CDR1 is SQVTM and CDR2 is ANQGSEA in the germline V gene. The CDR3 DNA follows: TGCAGCGTTGGGGGGGACAGGGGGATCGAGCAGTACTTC. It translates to CSVGGDRGIEQYF.

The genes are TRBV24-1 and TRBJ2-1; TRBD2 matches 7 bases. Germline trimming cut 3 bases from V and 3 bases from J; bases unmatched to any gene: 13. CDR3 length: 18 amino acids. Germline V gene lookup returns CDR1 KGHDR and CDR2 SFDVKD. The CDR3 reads CATSDPRSSGKDYNEQFF. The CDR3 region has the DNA TGTGCCACCAGTGATCCGCGTTCGAGCGGGAAAGACTACAATGAGCAGTTCTTC.

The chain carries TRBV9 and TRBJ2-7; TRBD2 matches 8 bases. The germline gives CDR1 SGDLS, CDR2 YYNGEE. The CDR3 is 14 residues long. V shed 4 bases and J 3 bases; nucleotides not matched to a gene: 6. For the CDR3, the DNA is TGTGCCAGCAGCCCGAGCGGGAGCAACTACGAGCAGTACTTC. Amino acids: CASSPSGSNYEQYF.

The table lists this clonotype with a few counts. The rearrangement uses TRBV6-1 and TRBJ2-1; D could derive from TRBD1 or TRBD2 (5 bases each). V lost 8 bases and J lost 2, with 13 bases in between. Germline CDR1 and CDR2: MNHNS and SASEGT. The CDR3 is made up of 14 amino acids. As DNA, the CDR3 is TGTGCCAGCGGGGGATTGCTAACCTACAATGAGCAGTTCTTC. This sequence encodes CASGGLLTYNEQFF.

This CDR3 reads CASSLGVMETADEKLFF. The CDR3 bases are TGTGCCAGCAGTTTAGGGGTAATGGAGACAGCCGATGAAAAACTGTTTTTT. J is TRBJ1-4 and V is TRBV27; weak D call: TRBD1 (5 bases). The CDR3 runs 17 residues. The V end was cut by 2 bases, the J end by 6 bases, with 19 bases between. In germline, CDR1 is MNHEY, CDR2 SMNVEV (reference sequence). Looking up the rest from reference TRBV27 and TRBJ1-4 gives the full variable domain: EAQVTQNPRYLITVTGKKLTVTCSQNMNHEYMSWYRQDPGLGLRQIYYSMNVEVTDKGDVPEGYKVSRKEKRNFPLILESPSPNQTSLYFCASSLGVMETADEKLFFGSGTQLSVL.

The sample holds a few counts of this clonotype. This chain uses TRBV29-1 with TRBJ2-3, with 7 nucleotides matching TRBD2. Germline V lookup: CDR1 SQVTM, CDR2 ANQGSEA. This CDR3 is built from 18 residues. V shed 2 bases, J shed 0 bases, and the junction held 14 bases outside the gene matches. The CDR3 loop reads CSVELASGLVTSTDTQYF. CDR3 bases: TGCAGCGTTGAATTGGCTAGCGGCCTAGTGACTAGCACAGATACGCAGTATTTT.

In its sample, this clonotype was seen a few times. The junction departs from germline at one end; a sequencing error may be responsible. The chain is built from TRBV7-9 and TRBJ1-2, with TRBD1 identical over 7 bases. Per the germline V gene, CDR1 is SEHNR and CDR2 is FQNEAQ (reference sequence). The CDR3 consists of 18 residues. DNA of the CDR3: TGTGCCAGTAGCTTAAGAACCCGACAGGGATGGTTAAACTATGGCTACACCTTC. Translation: CASSLRTRQGWLNYGYTF.

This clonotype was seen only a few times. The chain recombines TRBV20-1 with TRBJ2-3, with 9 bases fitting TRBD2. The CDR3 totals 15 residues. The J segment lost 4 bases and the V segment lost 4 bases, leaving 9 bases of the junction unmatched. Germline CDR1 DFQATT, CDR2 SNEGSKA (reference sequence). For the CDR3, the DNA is TGCAGTGCTACCGGCGGCGGGGGGGAACCAGATACGCAGTATTTT. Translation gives CSATGGGGEPDTQYF.

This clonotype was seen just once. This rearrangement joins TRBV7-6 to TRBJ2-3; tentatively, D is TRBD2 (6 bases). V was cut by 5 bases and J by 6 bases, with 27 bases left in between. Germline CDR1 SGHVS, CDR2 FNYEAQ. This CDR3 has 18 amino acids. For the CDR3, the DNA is TGTGCCAGCAGCCACCTTGGGGCAGAGGACTACCGGGGTGATACGCAGTATTTT. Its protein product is CASSHLGAEDYRGDTQYF. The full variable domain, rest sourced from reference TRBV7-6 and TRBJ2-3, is GAGVSQSPRYKVTKRGQDVALRCDPISGHVSLYWYRQALGQGPEFLTYFNYEAQQDKSGLPNDRFSAERPEGSISTLTIQRTEQRDSAMYRCASSHLGAEDYRGDTQYFGPGTRLTVL.

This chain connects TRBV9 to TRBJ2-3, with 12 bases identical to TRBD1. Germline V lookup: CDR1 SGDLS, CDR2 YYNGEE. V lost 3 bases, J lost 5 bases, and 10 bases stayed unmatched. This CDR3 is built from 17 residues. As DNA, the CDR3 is TGTGCCAGCAGCGCCAAGCCGGGACAGGGGGCGGGAGATACGCAGTATTTT. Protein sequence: CASSAKPGQGAGDTQYF.

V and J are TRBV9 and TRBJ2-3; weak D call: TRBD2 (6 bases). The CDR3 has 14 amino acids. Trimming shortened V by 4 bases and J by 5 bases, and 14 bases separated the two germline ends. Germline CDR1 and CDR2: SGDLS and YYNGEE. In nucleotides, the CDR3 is TGTGCCAGCAGCCCTCGGACTAATCTAGATACGCAGTATTTT. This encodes CASSPRTNLDTQYF.

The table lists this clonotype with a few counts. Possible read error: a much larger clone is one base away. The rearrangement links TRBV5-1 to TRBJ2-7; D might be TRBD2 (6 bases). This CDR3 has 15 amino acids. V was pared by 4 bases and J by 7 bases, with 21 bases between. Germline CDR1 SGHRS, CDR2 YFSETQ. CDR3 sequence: CASSAGTGGSTEQYF. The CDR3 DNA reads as TGCGCCAGCAGCGCGGGGACTGGCGGTTCTACGGAGCAGTACTTC. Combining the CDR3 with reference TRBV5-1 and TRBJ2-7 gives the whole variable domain KAGVTQTPRYLIKTRGQQVTLSCSPISGHRSVSWYQQTPGQGLQFLFEYFSETQRNKGNFPGRFSGRQFSNSRSEMNVSTLELGDSALYLCASSAGTGGSTEQYFGPGTRLTVT.

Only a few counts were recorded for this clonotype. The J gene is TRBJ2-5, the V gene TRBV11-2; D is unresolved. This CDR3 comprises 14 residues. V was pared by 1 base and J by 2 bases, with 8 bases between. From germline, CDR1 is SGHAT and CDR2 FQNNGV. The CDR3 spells CASSLGISQETQYF. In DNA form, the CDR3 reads TGTGCCAGCAGCTTAGGGATAAGTCAAGAGACCCAGTACTTC.

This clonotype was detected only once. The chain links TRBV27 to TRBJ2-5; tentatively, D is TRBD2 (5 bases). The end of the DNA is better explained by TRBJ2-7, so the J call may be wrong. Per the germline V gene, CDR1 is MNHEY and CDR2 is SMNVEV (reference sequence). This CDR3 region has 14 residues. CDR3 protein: CASSSASSNHEQYF. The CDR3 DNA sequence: TGTGCCAGCAGTTCTGCGTCTAGCAACCACGAGCAGTACTTC.

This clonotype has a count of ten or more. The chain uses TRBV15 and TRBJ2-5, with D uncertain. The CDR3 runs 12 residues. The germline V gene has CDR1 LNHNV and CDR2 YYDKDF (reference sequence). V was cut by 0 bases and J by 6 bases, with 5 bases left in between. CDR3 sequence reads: CATSRDRQTQYF. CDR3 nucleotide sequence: TGTGCCACCAGCAGAGATCGCCAGACCCAGTACTTC.

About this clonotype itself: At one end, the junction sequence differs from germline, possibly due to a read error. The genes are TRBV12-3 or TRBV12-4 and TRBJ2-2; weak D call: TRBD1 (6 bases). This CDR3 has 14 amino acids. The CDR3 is CASRWGPGTRELFF. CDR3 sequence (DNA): TGTGCCAGCAGGTGGGGGCCTGGCACCAGGGAGCTGTTTTTT.

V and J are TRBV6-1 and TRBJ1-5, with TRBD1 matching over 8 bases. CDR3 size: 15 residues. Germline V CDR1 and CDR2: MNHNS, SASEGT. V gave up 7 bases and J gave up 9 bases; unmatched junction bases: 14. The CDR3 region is CASIPQGGPYWPQHF. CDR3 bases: TGTGCCAGCATCCCACAGGGGGGGCCCTATTGGCCCCAGCATTTT.

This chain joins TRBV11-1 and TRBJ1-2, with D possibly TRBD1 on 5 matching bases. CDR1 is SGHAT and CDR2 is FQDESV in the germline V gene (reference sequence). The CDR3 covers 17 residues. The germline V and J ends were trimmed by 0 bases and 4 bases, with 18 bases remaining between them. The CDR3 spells CASSLAPGTGIPYGYTF. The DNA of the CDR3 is TGTGCCAGCAGCTTAGCGCCCGGGACGGGAATCCCCTATGGCTACACCTTC.

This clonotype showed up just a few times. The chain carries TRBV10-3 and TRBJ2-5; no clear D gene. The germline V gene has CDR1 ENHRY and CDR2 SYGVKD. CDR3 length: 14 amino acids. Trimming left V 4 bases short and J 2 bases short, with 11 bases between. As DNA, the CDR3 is TGTGCCATCAGTGTGTCGGGCAGACAAGAGACCCAGTACTTC. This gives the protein CAISVSGRQETQYF.

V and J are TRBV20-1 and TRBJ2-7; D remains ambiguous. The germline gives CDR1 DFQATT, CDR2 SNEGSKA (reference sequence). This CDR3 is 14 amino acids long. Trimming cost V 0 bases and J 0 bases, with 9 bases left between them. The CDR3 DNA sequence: TGCAGTGCTAGAGACACAGAAGCCTCCTACGAGCAGTACTTC. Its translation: CSARDTEASYEQYF.

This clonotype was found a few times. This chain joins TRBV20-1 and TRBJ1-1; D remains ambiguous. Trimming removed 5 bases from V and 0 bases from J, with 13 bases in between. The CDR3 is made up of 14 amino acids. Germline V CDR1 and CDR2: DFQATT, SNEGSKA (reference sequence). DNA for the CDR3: TGCAGTGCTCAAGCCGGGCCACTGAACACTGAAGCTTTCTTT. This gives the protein CSAQAGPLNTEAFF.

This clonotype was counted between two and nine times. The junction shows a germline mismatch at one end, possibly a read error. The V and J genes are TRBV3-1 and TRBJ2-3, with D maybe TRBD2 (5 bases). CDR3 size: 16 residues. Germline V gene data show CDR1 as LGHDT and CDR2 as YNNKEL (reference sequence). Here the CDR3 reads CTSSRRGLSSTDTQYF. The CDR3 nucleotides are TGTACCAGCAGTCGTCGGGGTCTCTCTAGCACAGATACGCAGTATTTT.

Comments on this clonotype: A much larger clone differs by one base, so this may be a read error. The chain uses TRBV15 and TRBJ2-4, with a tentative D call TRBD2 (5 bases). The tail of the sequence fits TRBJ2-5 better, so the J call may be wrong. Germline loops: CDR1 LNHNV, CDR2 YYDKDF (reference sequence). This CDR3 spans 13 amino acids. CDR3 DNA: TGTGCCACCAGCAGATTTAGCGAGGGGACCCAGTACTTC. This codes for CATSRFSEGTQYF.

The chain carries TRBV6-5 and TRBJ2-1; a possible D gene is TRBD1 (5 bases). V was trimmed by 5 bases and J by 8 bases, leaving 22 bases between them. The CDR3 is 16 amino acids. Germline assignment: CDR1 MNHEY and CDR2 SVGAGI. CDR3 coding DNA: TGTGCCAGCAGTACGGGCCAAGGGGCGCAGATCTATGAGCAGTTCTTC. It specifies CASSTGQGAQIYEQFF.

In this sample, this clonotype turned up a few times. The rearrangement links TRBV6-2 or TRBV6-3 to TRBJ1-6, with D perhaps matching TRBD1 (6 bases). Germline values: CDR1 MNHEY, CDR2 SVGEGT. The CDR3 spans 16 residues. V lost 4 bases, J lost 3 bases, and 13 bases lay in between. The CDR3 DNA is TGTGCCAGCAGTTTTGAACAGGGCAGCTATAATTCACCCCTCCACTTT. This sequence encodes CASSFEQGSYNSPLHF.